This TCR beta chain was captured by sequencing in a study of shared clonotypes between healthy human individuals. As regards this clone: Antigen unknown.

Repertoires were generated with immunoSEQ multiplex PCR, while TCRdb's copy carries only in-frame clones and drops some. The sample records fewer than 3 million clones, roughly 90% being singletons. CD4+ cells were split into CD45RA+ naive and CD45RA-negative memory subsets. Study-wide findings and caveats: Memory subsets generally showed smaller estimated richness than naive subsets did.

V lost 2 bases and J lost 1, with 10 bases in between. Germline V gene sequence: CDR1 SGHRS, CDR2 YFSETQ. The CDR3 has 15 residues. The clonotype comes from a man younger than 35 in good health. Some clones in this sample may be carry-over from other donors' samples. Sequencing was done on a sample of naive CD4+ T cells from PBMCs. As for subset: CD45RA+ positively selected. The chain links TRBV5-1 to TRBJ2-1; D is undetermined. This chain's CDR3 is CASSFQDGSYNEQFF. The CDR3 DNA reads as TGCGCCAGCAGCTTCCAGGACGGTTCCTACAATGAGCAGTTCTTC.